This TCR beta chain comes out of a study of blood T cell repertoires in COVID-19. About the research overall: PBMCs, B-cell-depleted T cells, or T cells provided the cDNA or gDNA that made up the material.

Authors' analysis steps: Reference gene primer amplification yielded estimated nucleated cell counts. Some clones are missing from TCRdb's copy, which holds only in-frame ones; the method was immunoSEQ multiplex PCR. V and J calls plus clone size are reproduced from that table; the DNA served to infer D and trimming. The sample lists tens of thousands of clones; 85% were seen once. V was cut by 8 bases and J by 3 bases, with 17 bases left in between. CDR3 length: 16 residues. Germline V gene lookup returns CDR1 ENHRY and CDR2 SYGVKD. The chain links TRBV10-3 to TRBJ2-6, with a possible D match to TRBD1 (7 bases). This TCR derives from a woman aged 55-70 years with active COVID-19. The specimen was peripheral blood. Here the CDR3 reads CAIGPGGSSGANVLTF. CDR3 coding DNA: TGTGCCATCGGCCCAGGGGGGAGTAGTGGGGCCAACGTCCTGACTTTC.